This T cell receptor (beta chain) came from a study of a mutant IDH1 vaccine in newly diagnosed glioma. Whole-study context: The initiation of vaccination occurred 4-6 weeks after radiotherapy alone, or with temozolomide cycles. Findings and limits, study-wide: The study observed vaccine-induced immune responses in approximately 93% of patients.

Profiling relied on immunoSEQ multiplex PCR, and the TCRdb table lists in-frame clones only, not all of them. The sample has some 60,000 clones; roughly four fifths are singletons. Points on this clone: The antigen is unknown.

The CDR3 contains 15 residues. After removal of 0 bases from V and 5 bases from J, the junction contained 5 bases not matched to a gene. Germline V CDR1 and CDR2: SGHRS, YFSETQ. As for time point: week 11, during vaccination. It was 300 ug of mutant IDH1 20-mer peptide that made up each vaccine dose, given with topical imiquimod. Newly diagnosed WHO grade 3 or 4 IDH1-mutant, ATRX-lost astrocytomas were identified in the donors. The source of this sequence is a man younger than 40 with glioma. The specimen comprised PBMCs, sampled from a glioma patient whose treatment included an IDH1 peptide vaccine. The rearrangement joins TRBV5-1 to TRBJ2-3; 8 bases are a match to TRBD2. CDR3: CASSLAGGAGDTQYF. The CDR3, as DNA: TGCGCCAGCAGCTTGGCCGGGGGGGCCGGAGATACGCAGTATTTT.